Described below is a single T cell receptor (beta chain) sequence and its context. What it binds is not known. The sample's time point: after dendritic cell vaccination, including at tumor progression/relapse. This entry belongs to a study of glioma-infiltrating T cells after dendritic cell vaccination. Germline values: CDR1 SGHAT, CDR2 FQNNGV. The CDR3 is 15 amino acids. Between the trimmed V and J ends, which lost 1 base and 3 bases, there was a span of 13 bases. Up to 2 ug genomic DNA was used for TCRB CDR3 amplification. The primer mix had 60 V beta and 13 J beta primers. Here immunoSEQ multiplex PCR was the method, and the copy in TCRdb shows in-frame clones only, minus some. The data hold about 82,000 clones, with around 83% observed a single time. Study-wide points: Only a small number of patients had complete blood and tumor samples.

This chain joins TRBV11-2 and TRBJ2-7, with D perhaps TRBD1 (6 bases). This specimen consisted of blood, obtained after dendritic cell vaccination. The receptor was isolated from a human donor with glioblastoma. CDR3 nucleotides: TGTGCCAGCAGCTTAGGTGTTGGGACATTCTACGAGCAGTACTTC. It codes for CASSLGVGTFYEQYF. The full variable domain, its missing parts supplied by reference TRBV11-2 and TRBJ2-7, is EAGVAQSPRYKIIEKRQSVAFWCNPISGHATLYWYQQILGQGPKLLIQFQNNGVVDDSQLPKDRFSAERLKGVDSTLKIQPAKLEDSAVYLCASSLGVGTFYEQYFGPGTRLTVT.